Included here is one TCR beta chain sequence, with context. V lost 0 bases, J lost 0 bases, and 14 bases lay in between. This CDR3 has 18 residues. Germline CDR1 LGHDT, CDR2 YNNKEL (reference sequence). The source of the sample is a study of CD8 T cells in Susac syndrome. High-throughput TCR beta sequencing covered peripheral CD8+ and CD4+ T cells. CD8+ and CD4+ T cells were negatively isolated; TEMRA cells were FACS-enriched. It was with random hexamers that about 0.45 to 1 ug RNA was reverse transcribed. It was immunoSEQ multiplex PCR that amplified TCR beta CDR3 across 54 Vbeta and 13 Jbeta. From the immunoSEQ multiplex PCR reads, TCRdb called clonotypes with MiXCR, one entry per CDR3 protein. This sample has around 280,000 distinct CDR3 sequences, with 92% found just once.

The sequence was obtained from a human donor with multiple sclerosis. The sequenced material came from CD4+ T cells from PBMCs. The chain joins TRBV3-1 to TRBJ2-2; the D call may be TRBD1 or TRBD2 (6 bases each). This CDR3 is CASSQDSWGAPNTGELFF. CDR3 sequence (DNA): TGTGCCAGCAGCCAAGATAGTTGGGGGGCTCCGAACACCGGGGAGCTGTTTTTT.